The present T cell receptor beta chain was sequenced within a study of regulatory T cells in long-lasting Graves disease. The time point: persistent/refractory GD, antithyroid drugs over 5 years with positive TRAb. From PBMCs, RNA was extracted and then used to make the TCR library. This clonotype was counted between two and nine times. Building the TCR beta libraries relied on iRepertoire HTBI primers, and CDR3 regions underwent Arm-PCR. TCRdb used MiXCR to reprocess the multiplex PCR reads, holding one entry per CDR3 protein. The sample lists 650,000 to 700,000 distinct CDR3 sequences; 25% to 30% were seen once. This CDR3 has 15 residues. Looked up from germline, CDR1 is SGHNT and CDR2 is YYREEE (reference sequence). J lost 3 bases, V lost 4 bases, and 7 bases had no gene match.

The chain combines TRBV5-4 with TRBJ2-7; 10 bases match TRBD2. The sample here was peripheral blood mononuclear cells (PBMCs), taken when the disease was refractory, from a patient treated with antithyroid drugs. The origin of this receptor is a female donor with Graves disease. In DNA form, the CDR3 reads TGTGCCAGCAGCCCTACTAGCGGGGATTACTACGAGCAGTACTTC. It is translated as CASSPTSGDYYEQYF.